The 5 T cell receptor beta chains presented below share a single source sample, sequenced in a study of blood T cell repertoires in COVID-19. This table comes from immunoSEQ multiplex PCR, and its TCRdb copy is limited to in-frame clones, with some not included. Of roughly 250,000 clones listed, about 88% were seen once; the top ten hold 2% to 2.5%. Sequencing used peripheral blood. These receptors were collected from a woman in her thirties or forties who had recovered from COVID-19.

The rearrangement links TRBV24-1 to TRBJ2-3, with D uncertain. Trimming removed 1 base at V and 4 bases at J, with 5 bases between. The CDR3 totals 13 residues. Germline values: CDR1 KGHDR, CDR2 SFDVKD. This CDR3 reads CATSDFSADTQYF. The CDR3 DNA follows: TGTGCCACCAGTGATTTTAGTGCAGATACGCAGTATTTT.

This chain joins TRBV18 and TRBJ1-3, with a tentative D call TRBD1 (5 bases). The CDR3 sequence is 16 residues long. Germline CDR1 KGHSH, CDR2 LQKENI. V lost 6 bases and J lost 1, with 16 bases in between. DNA for the CDR3: TGTGCCAGCTCTCCGAGCCAGGGAAGTTCTGGAAACACCATATATTTT. Protein product: CASSPSQGSSGNTIYF.

The J gene is TRBJ2-5, the V gene TRBV24-1; D is perhaps TRBD2 (6 bases). The germline V gene encodes CDR1 KGHDR and CDR2 SFDVKD. CDR3 length: 15 residues. The germline V and J ends were trimmed by 2 bases and 7 bases, with 16 bases remaining between them. The CDR3 loop reads CATSDSRHAGGTQYF. As DNA, the CDR3 is TGTGCCACCAGTGATTCCCGACACGCCGGGGGGACCCAGTACTTC.

The chain joins TRBV11-2 to TRBJ1-1, with 7 bases fitting TRBD1. The CDR3 spans 15 residues. The V gene end was trimmed by 5 bases and the J gene end by 1 base; junction bases not matched to a gene: 7. Germline lookup yields CDR1 SGHAT and CDR2 FQNNGV. Written as DNA, the CDR3 is TGTGCCAGCAGCCAATCTCACAGGGGGAACACTGAAGCTTTCTTT. It specifies CASSQSHRGNTEAFF.

This chain joins TRBV19 and TRBJ2-1; tentative D call: TRBD2 (6 bases). V was clipped by 5 bases and J by 4 bases, with 9 bases between them. Germline V gives CDR1 LNHDA, CDR2 SQIVND (reference sequence). The CDR3 consists of 13 residues. The chain's CDR3 is CASSAGRYNEQFF. CDR3 sequence (DNA): TGTGCCAGTAGTGCGGGACGGTACAATGAGCAGTTCTTC. Full variable domain (remainder filled in from reference TRBV19 and TRBJ2-1): DGGITQSPKYLFRKEGQNVTLSCEQNLNHDAMYWYRQDPGQGLRLIYYSQIVNDFQKGDIAEGYSVSREKKESFPLTVTSAQKNPTAFYLCASSAGRYNEQFFGPGTRLTVL.